The 28 T cell receptor beta chains below all came from one sample that was sequenced in a study of Ad26.COV2.S vaccination and SARS-CoV-2 variants (dated by TCRdb to 2020 to 2023). Receptors were amplified or captured by the immunoSEQ multiplex PCR assay. Sourced from immuneACCESS, this table was stored by TCRdb with only in-frame sequences that have V and J called. A share of the clones is absent; for the studies checked, an unresolved V gene accounts for under half, and the remainder has no known explanation. The sample table lists over 450,000 clones, approximately 90% of them with a count of one. 1.5% to 2% of the sample rests with the top ten. What the treatment or condition label conveys for this sample: roughly 20 received Ad26.COV2.S at low or high dose, single or two shots; a few received placebo; per-sample allocation not given. Repertoires of vaccine and placebo recipients were sequenced from samples collected on day 63 after the first injection.

Sequenced here: peripheral blood, sampled in a trial of Ad26.COV2.S vaccine versus placebo. The receptors stem from a person between 18 and 65 years old who received the Ad26.COV2.S COVID-19 vaccine or a placebo.

The chain uses TRBV25-1 and TRBJ2-2; possible D gene TRBD2, 5 bases. V dropped 1 base and J dropped 14 bases, with 8 bases sitting between them. CDR1 and CDR2 from the germline V gene are MGHDK and SYGVNS. This CDR3 is built from 11 residues. CDR3 in DNA: TGTGCCAGCAGTGAATTGGAGGAACTGTTTTTT. This translates into CASSELEELFF.

The chain has TRBV28 and TRBJ2-7, with D unresolved. In germline, CDR1 is MDHEN, CDR2 SYDVKM. V was trimmed by 2 bases and J by 5 bases, leaving 22 bases between them. The CDR3 sequence is 17 residues long. CDR3 region: CASSLKVLDLPLHEQYF. The CDR3 DNA is TGTGCCAGCAGTTTAAAAGTTTTGGACCTCCCGCTTCACGAGCAGTACTTC.

This sequence joins TRBV7-8 and TRBJ2-2; D may be TRBD1 or TRBD2 (6 bases each). The V gene's germline CDR1 is SGHVS and CDR2 FQNEAQ. Trimming shortened V by 5 bases and J by 5 bases, and 12 bases separated the two germline ends. This CDR3 contains 14 residues. DNA of the CDR3: TGTGCCAGCAGCCCGGGGGCGCGTACCGGGGAGCTGTTTTTT. As protein: CASSPGARTGELFF.

This rearrangement joins TRBV6-6 to TRBJ2-7; TRBD2 might be the D (6 bases). Trimming shortened V by 9 bases and J by 3 bases, and 21 bases separated the two germline ends. The CDR3 consists of 15 residues. Germline V CDR1 and CDR2: MNHNY, SVGAGI (reference sequence). CDR3 amino acids: CASQPTRADYYEQYF. The CDR3 coding sequence is TGTGCCAGTCAACCAACCCGTGCGGACTACTACGAGCAGTACTTC.

Note on this clone: Different DNA sequences within this sample yield the same CDR3. V gene TRBV5-1 combines with J gene TRBJ2-3; D perhaps matches TRBD2 (5 bases). V was trimmed by 0 bases and J by 3 bases, leaving 5 bases between them. CDR1 and CDR2 (germline): SGHRS, YFSETQ. The length of the CDR3 is 13 residues. CDR3 residues: CASSLAGTDTQYF. CDR3 nucleotide sequence: TGCGCCAGCAGCTTGGCGGGAACAGATACGCAGTATTTT.

This rearrangement joins TRBV30 to TRBJ1-6; D unresolved. Trimming left V 4 bases short and J 14 bases short, with 12 bases between. The CDR3 totals 11 residues. Germline V gene lookup returns CDR1 GTSNPN and CDR2 SVGIG (reference sequence). The CDR3, as DNA: TGTGCCTGGATATCTGGTGTTGCCCTCCACTTT. It encodes CAWISGVALHF. Complete variable domain (other parts from reference TRBV30 and TRBJ1-6): SQTIHQWPATLVQPVGSPLSLECTVEGTSNPNLYWYRQAAGRGLQLLFYSVGIGQISSEVPQNLSASRPQDRQFILSSKKLLLSDSGFYLCAWISGVALHFGNGTRLTVT.

This chain links TRBV5-1 with TRBJ2-2; D is unclear. Germline CDR1 and CDR2: SGHRS and YFSETQ. The CDR3 is 16 residues long. V lost 0 bases to trimming and J lost 4 bases, with 13 bases between them. The CDR3 sequence is CASSLDSRVGTGELFF. The CDR3, as DNA: TGCGCCAGCAGCTTGGATTCGCGCGTGGGCACCGGGGAGCTGTTTTTT.

The gene calls are TRBV5-1 and TRBJ2-1; D is ambiguous. The ends were cut back, 0 bases at V and 3 bases at J, with 4 bases in the middle. CDR3 length: 13 amino acids. Germline V gene data show CDR1 as SGHRS and CDR2 as YFSETQ. CDR3 nucleotide sequence: TGCGCCAGCAGCTTGGTCCGCTACAATGAGCAGTTCTTC. Protein sequence: CASSLVRYNEQFF.

The chain couples TRBV19 to TRBJ2-1, with 13 bases identical to TRBD2. Germline V lookup: CDR1 LNHDA, CDR2 SQIVND (reference sequence). After removal of 8 bases from V and 1 base from J, the junction contained 8 bases not matched to a gene. This CDR3 comprises 17 residues. In DNA, the CDR3 is TGTGCCAGTGGCGGGACTAGCGGGACCGTGTCCTACAATGAGCAGTTCTTC. Translated, it gives CASGGTSGTVSYNEQFF.

The chain is built from TRBV7-3 and TRBJ1-1, with 8 positions matching TRBD1. V trimming: 5 bases; J trimming: 1 base; junction bases outside the gene matches: 6. CDR1 and CDR2 (germline): SGHTA, FQGTGA. The CDR3 consists of 15 residues. CDR3 sequence: CASSQTGDPNTEAFF. Here the CDR3 DNA reads TGTGCCAGCAGCCAGACAGGGGACCCGAACACTGAAGCTTTCTTT.

This rearrangement joins TRBV5-5 to TRBJ1-5; D is ambiguous. Trimming left V 4 bases short and J 1 base short, with 9 bases between. The germline V gene has CDR1 SGHKS and CDR2 YYEKEE (reference sequence). The CDR3 is 14 residues long. This CDR3 reads CASSPLSSNQPQHF. The CDR3 DNA reads as TGTGCCAGCAGCCCATTGAGCAGCAATCAGCCCCAGCATTTT.

This sequence joins TRBV18 and TRBJ1-4, with a tentative D call TRBD1 (6 bases). The V gene's germline CDR1 is KGHSH and CDR2 LQKENI. The CDR3 is 16 residues long. V was clipped by 3 bases and J by 3 bases, with 14 bases between them. CDR3 nucleotide sequence: TGTGCCAGCTCACCGCGGCAGGGGCTAGCTAATGAAAAACTGTTTTTT. Translation: CASSPRQGLANEKLFF.

CDR3 loop: CASSRTDTGNQETQYF. DNA for the CDR3: TGTGCCAGCAGCCGAACCGATACAGGGAACCAAGAGACCCAGTACTTC. The genes are TRBV6-2 or TRBV6-3 and TRBJ2-5, with D possibly TRBD1 on 6 matching bases. V lost 6 bases to trimming and J lost 0 bases, with 17 bases between them. The germline CDR1 and CDR2 sequences are MNHEY and SVGEGT. The CDR3 is 16 residues long.

V is TRBV28 and J is TRBJ2-7; 10 bases are a match to TRBD2. This CDR3 has 14 amino acids. Germline CDR1 MDHEN, CDR2 SYDVKM. V trimming: 5 bases; J trimming: 5 bases; junction bases outside the gene matches: 6. CDR3 DNA sequence: TGTGCCAGCAGTCCCGGGACTAGCGTCCACGAGCAGTACTTC. Translation gives CASSPGTSVHEQYF. Complete variable domain (other parts from reference TRBV28 and TRBJ2-7): DVKVTQSSRYLVKRTGEKVFLECVQDMDHENMFWYRQDPGLGLRLIYFSYDVKMKEKGDIPEGYSVSREKKERFSLILESASTNQTSMYLCASSPGTSVHEQYFGPGTRLTVT.

This chain links TRBV6-2 or TRBV6-3 with TRBJ2-7; 9 bases are shared with TRBD2. This CDR3 contains 14 residues. Germline trimming cut 6 bases from V and 1 base from J; bases unmatched to any gene: 4. Germline loops: CDR1 MNHEY, CDR2 SVGEGT. CDR3 amino acids: CASSRLAESYEQYF. Written as DNA, the CDR3 is TGTGCCAGCAGCCGACTAGCGGAATCCTACGAGCAGTACTTC.

The chain recombines TRBV18 with TRBJ2-2, with D perhaps being TRBD1 or TRBD2 (5 bases each). V was trimmed by 0 bases and J by 0 bases, leaving 11 bases between them. CDR1 is KGHSH and CDR2 is LQKENI in the germline V gene. This CDR3 spans 17 amino acids. As DNA, the CDR3 is TGTGCCAGCTCACCACCGGGGCCGGGAACGAACACCGGGGAGCTGTTTTTT. This gives the protein CASSPPGPGTNTGELFF. Complete variable domain (other parts from reference TRBV18 and TRBJ2-2): NAGVMQNPRHLVRRRGQEARLRCSPMKGHSHVYWYRQLPEEGLKFMVYLQKENIIDESGMPKERFSAEFPKEGPSILRIQQVVRGDSAAYFCASSPPGPGTNTGELFFGEGSRLTVL.

CDR3 sequence: CASSPGQAYNEQFF. The CDR3 coding sequence is TGCGCCAGCAGCCCAGGACAGGCCTACAATGAGCAGTTCTTC. This rearrangement joins TRBV5-1 to TRBJ2-1; 7 positions agree with TRBD1. Germline assignment: CDR1 SGHRS and CDR2 YFSETQ. V lost 4 bases to trimming and J lost 2 bases; unmatched junction nucleotides: 3. The CDR3 runs 14 residues.

This clone showed up just once. DNA for the CDR3: TGTGCCAGCAGTAAGGGGGGGGTGAACACTGAAGCTTTCTTT. Amino acid sequence: CASSKGGVNTEAFF. The chain recombines TRBV2 with TRBJ1-1, with D maybe TRBD1 (6 bases). Germline values: CDR1 SNHLY, CDR2 FYNNEI. The length of the CDR3 is 14 residues. Trimming removed 5 bases from V and 0 bases from J, with 10 bases in between.

The rearrangement joins TRBV29-1 to TRBJ2-1; 8 bases align to TRBD2. Germline V gene data show CDR1 as SQVTM and CDR2 as ANQGSEA. The CDR3 runs to 12 residues. Trimming removed 4 bases from V and 7 bases from J; junction bases left unmatched: 3. The CDR3 DNA follows: TGCAGCGTTGTTCGGGGGGGAAATGAGCAGTTCTTC. Amino acids: CSVVRGGNEQFF.

A remark on this clone: Compared with germline, one end of the junction differs, possibly owing to a read error. The V gene is TRBV6-2 or TRBV6-3, the J gene TRBJ1-1; tentatively, D is TRBD1 (6 bases). The CDR3 totals 14 residues. Per the germline V gene, CDR1 is MNHEY and CDR2 is SVGEGT. The CDR3 spells CASSEQGSTPEAFF. The CDR3 DNA is TGTGCCAGCAGTGAGCAGGGGTCAACTCCTGAGGCTTTCTTT.

The chain has TRBV18 and TRBJ2-1, with D tentatively TRBD1 or TRBD2 (6 bases each). Germline CDR1 and CDR2: KGHSH and LQKENI. Trimming took off 3 bases at V and 5 bases at J, with 14 bases between the two ends. This CDR3 is 15 amino acids long. CDR3 loop: CASSPFGGADNEQFF. In DNA, the CDR3 is TGTGCCAGCTCACCCTTCGGGGGCGCCGACAATGAGCAGTTCTTC. Full variable domain (rest looked up from reference TRBV18 and TRBJ2-1): NAGVMQNPRHLVRRRGQEARLRCSPMKGHSHVYWYRQLPEEGLKFMVYLQKENIIDESGMPKERFSAEFPKEGPSILRIQQVVRGDSAAYFCASSPFGGADNEQFFGPGTRLTVL.

The CDR3 reads CASSHQGSGNTIYF. CDR3 bases: TGTGCCAGCAGCCACCAGGGATCTGGAAACACCATATATTTT. J is TRBJ1-3 and V is TRBV5-4; tentative D call: TRBD1 (5 bases). From germline, CDR1 is SGHNT and CDR2 YYREEE (reference sequence). This CDR3 has 14 residues. Between the trimmed V and J ends, which lost 4 bases and 1 base, there was a span of 9 bases.

The rearrangement links TRBV28 to TRBJ2-2; 7 bases are a match to TRBD1. V gave up 9 bases and J gave up 1 base; unmatched junction bases: 2. The CDR3 has 13 residues. Germline loops: CDR1 MDHEN, CDR2 SYDVKM. The CDR3, as DNA: TGTGCCAGTTGGACAGGGAACACCGGGGAGCTGTTTTTT. This sequence encodes CASWTGNTGELFF.

This clone has only one observation. V is TRBV7-2 and J is TRBJ1-1; 10 bases fit TRBD1. With 0 bases clipped from V and 11 bases from J, the junction kept 9 bases outside the gene matches. This CDR3 contains 15 residues. Germline assignment: CDR1 SGHTA and CDR2 FQGNSA. The CDR3: CASSLAIRDRGNAFF. CDR3 nucleotide sequence: TGTGCCAGCAGCTTAGCGATCCGGGACAGGGGCAATGCTTTCTTT.

This rearrangement joins TRBV5-6 to TRBJ1-5; 7 bases are shared with TRBD1. V was clipped by 1 base and J by 9 bases; unmatched bases: 10. The CDR3 extends over 15 amino acids. Germline CDR1 SGHDT, CDR2 YYEEEE. CDR3 coding DNA: TGTGCCAGCAGCTTGAGGGGGCCGGGGGTCATGCCCCAGCATTTT. Translation gives CASSLRGPGVMPQHF.

The V gene is TRBV7-9, the J gene TRBJ2-2, with D perhaps assigned TRBD1 or TRBD2 (5 bases each). Germline CDR1 SEHNR, CDR2 FQNEAQ (reference sequence). Trimming shortened V by 5 bases and J by 0 bases, and 16 bases separated the two germline ends. The CDR3 covers 17 residues. The CDR3 spells CASSNPGTAANTGELFF. In nucleotides, the CDR3 is TGTGCCAGCAGCAACCCCGGGACGGCCGCGAACACCGGGGAGCTGTTTTTT.

The chain recombines TRBV6-5 with TRBJ2-3, with D possibly TRBD1 on 6 matching bases. The CDR3 runs 15 residues. V lost 6 bases to trimming and J lost 5 bases, with 18 bases between them. CDR1 is MNHEY, CDR2 SVGAGI, per germline. This CDR3 is CASSNRVWEKDTQYF. Written as DNA, the CDR3 is TGTGCCAGCAGCAACAGGGTTTGGGAAAAAGATACGCAGTATTTT.

J is TRBJ2-7 and V is TRBV5-8; possible D gene TRBD1, 5 bases. Germline V gene data show CDR1 as SGHTS and CDR2 as YDEGEE. This CDR3 comprises 15 residues. Trimming took 5 bases from V and 1 from J, leaving 16 bases between them. For the CDR3, the DNA is TGTGCCAGCAGAACGTTGGCAGGGATATCCTACGAGCAGTACTTC. This codes for CASRTLAGISYEQYF.